These 32 T cell receptor beta chains came from one sample sequenced in a study of cytomegalovirus exposure and HLA in healthy donors. TCRdb keeps only in-frame clones here, not all; method: immunoSEQ multiplex PCR. This table holds 130,000 to 150,000 clones, almost 90% found once. The source material was PBMCs. The origin of the receptors is a woman aged 18-35 years in good health and CMV-seropositive.

The chain is built from TRBV6-4 and TRBJ2-7; perhaps TRBD1 as D (7 bases). The CDR3 covers 16 residues. Trimming took 10 bases from V and 2 from J, leaving 24 bases between them. The germline gives CDR1 MRHNA, CDR2 SNTAGT. This CDR3 reads CAKKGAEGKPTYEQYF. The DNA of the CDR3 is TGTGCCAAAAAGGGGGCGGAGGGAAAACCAACCTACGAGCAGTACTTC.

This clone was counted many times. The chain uses TRBV19 and TRBJ1-2, with D unclear. Trimming took 4 bases from V and 4 from J, leaving 16 bases between them. This CDR3 region has 15 residues. Germline CDR1 LNHDA, CDR2 SQIVND (reference sequence). The CDR3: CASSTSHPSGYGYTF. CDR3 nucleotide sequence: TGTGCCAGTAGTACCTCACATCCCTCGGGCTATGGCTACACCTTC.

The V and J genes are TRBV10-1 and TRBJ2-2; TRBD2 is a possible D gene (6 bases). Germline CDR1 reads WNHNN; CDR2 reads SYGVQD (reference sequence). The CDR3 loop spans 15 amino acids. V lost 3 bases and J lost 1, with 9 bases in between. The CDR3 is CASSEAEGNTGELFF. In nucleotides, the CDR3 is TGCGCCAGCAGTGAAGCGGAGGGGAACACCGGGGAGCTGTTTTTT.

This rearrangement joins TRBV2 to TRBJ2-5; 7 nucleotides line up with TRBD1. Trimming at V came to 6 bases and at J to 4 bases, leaving 8 bases not matched to a gene. The germline gives CDR1 SNHLY, CDR2 FYNNEI. The CDR3 covers 14 residues. CDR3: CASSARPGGETQYF. In DNA, the CDR3 is TGTGCCAGCAGCGCGCGTCCAGGGGGAGAGACCCAGTACTTC.

The table lists this clone with a few counts. The rearrangement uses TRBV6-6 and TRBJ1-2; 8 bases line up with TRBD1. Germline V lookup: CDR1 MNHNY, CDR2 SVGAGI (reference sequence). CDR3 size: 13 residues. J was trimmed by 3 bases and V by 5 bases; bases with no gene match: 2. DNA of the CDR3: TGTGCCAGCAGTCAGGGGGCTGACTATGGCTACACCTTC. Translation: CASSQGADYGYTF.

V usage is TRBV19 and J usage is TRBJ1-2, with a tentative D call TRBD1 (5 bases). V gave up 7 bases and J gave up 0 bases, with 15 bases separating them. The germline V gene encodes CDR1 LNHDA and CDR2 SQIVND (reference sequence). The CDR3 totals 15 residues. Written as DNA, the CDR3 is TGTGCCAGTACCGATCGGGGGGGGACTAACTATGGCTACACCTTC. Residues: CASTDRGGTNYGYTF.

This chain uses TRBV6-5 with TRBJ1-5; D is uncertain. From germline, CDR1 is MNHEY and CDR2 SVGAGI. CDR3 length equals 13 residues. Trimming removed 2 bases at V and 6 bases at J, with 8 bases between. The CDR3 is CASSYGGSQPQHF. The CDR3 DNA sequence: TGTGCCAGCAGTTACGGAGGGAGTCAGCCCCAGCATTTT.

This chain connects TRBV2 to TRBJ1-4; no firm D call. CDR1 is SNHLY, CDR2 FYNNEI, per germline. This CDR3 has 13 residues. With 6 bases removed from V and 8 bases from J, the gap between germline ends came to 13 bases. Here the CDR3 DNA reads TGTGCCAGCAGGCCTCCGGGAGGCGAAAAACTGTTTTTT. Its protein is CASRPPGGEKLFF.

The chain carries TRBV5-4 and TRBJ2-5, with 11 bases fitting TRBD2. Germline V gene sequence: CDR1 SGHNT, CDR2 YYREEE (reference sequence). V was pared by 0 bases and J by 4 bases, with 8 bases of the junction left unmatched. The CDR3 covers 17 residues. The CDR3 sequence is CASSLGVAGGPGETQYF. The CDR3 nucleotides are TGTGCCAGCAGCTTGGGGGTAGCGGGAGGGCCGGGAGAGACCCAGTACTTC.

V is TRBV9 and J is TRBJ1-1, with 8 nucleotides matching TRBD1. Trimming took 0 bases from V and 3 from J; bases not matched to a gene: 4. Looked up from germline, CDR1 is SGDLS and CDR2 is YYNGEE. This CDR3 spans 15 amino acids. Here the CDR3 reads CASSVAAGGHTEAFF. DNA of the CDR3: TGTGCCAGCAGCGTAGCTGCAGGGGGCCACACTGAAGCTTTCTTT.

The V call is TRBV5-5, the J call TRBJ2-5, with a tentative D call TRBD2 (5 bases). Germline-derived CDR1 and CDR2 are SGHKS and YYEKEE (reference sequence). Trimming took 0 bases from V and 12 from J, leaving 15 bases between them. The CDR3 is 13 amino acids. CDR3 sequence reads: CASSLAPPEGKYF. DNA of the CDR3: TGTGCCAGCAGCTTGGCCCCCCCTGAGGGAAAGTACTTC.

The chain employs TRBV7-8 and TRBJ2-7; D is ambiguous. Germline CDR1 SGHVS, CDR2 FQNEAQ. Trimming took off 5 bases at V and 5 bases at J, with 19 bases between the two ends. There are 15 residues in the CDR3. Here the CDR3 DNA reads TGTGCCAGCAGCCCCCTCGCCCGCAGTACACACGAGCAGTACTTC. Translating it yields CASSPLARSTHEQYF.

The chain uses TRBV5-1 and TRBJ2-1, with D possibly being TRBD2 (7 bases). Germline V gene data show CDR1 as SGHRS and CDR2 as YFSETQ. CDR3 length: 16 residues. Trimming left V 0 bases short and J 3 bases short, with 13 bases between. The CDR3 protein is CASSLGGGADYNEQFF. CDR3 nucleotide sequence: TGCGCCAGCAGCTTGGGGGGGGGCGCGGACTACAATGAGCAGTTCTTC.

This chain uses TRBV9 with TRBJ2-1; D may be TRBD1 (5 bases). This CDR3 is 17 amino acids long. V was shortened by 0 bases and J by 7 bases, with 20 bases between the two germline ends. Germline V CDR1 and CDR2: SGDLS, YYNGEE. This chain's CDR3 is CASSVGYAGLFSNEQFF. The CDR3 DNA follows: TGTGCCAGCAGCGTAGGGTATGCAGGGTTGTTTTCGAATGAGCAGTTCTTC.

This sequence joins TRBV6-6 and TRBJ1-5; D remains ambiguous. CDR1 MNHNY and CDR2 SVGAGI come from the germline V gene (reference sequence). The V and J ends lost 6 bases and 4 bases respectively, with 10 bases between them. CDR3 length: 13 residues. CDR3 in DNA: TGTGCCAGCAGGCGGGTGGCAAATCAGCCCCAGCATTTT. Protein product: CASRRVANQPQHF.

With regard to this clone: The same CDR3 can be traced to other DNA sequences in this sample. The chain is built from TRBV9 and TRBJ1-5, with 9 positions matching TRBD1. In germline, CDR1 is SGDLS, CDR2 YYNGEE. CDR3 length equals 14 residues. The trim removed 3 bases at V and 4 bases at J, leaving 2 bases unmatched. CDR3 DNA: TGTGCCAGCAGCGCGACAGGGGGTAATCAGCCCCAGCATTTT. Encoded protein: CASSATGGNQPQHF. Drawing the rest from reference TRBV9 and TRBJ1-5, the complete variable domain is DSGVTQTPKHLITATGQRVTLRCSPRSGDLSVYWYQQSLDQGLQFLIQYYNGEERAKGNILERFSAQQFPDLHSELNLSSLELGDSALYFCASSATGGNQPQHFGDGTRLSIL.

The chain recombines TRBV6-5 with TRBJ1-1; 9 positions agree with TRBD1. The CDR3 spans 15 residues. The V gene end was trimmed by 9 bases and the J gene end by 0 bases; junction bases not matched to a gene: 8. CDR1 is MNHEY, CDR2 SVGAGI, per germline. CDR3 amino acids: CASWRGDRVNTEAFF. In DNA form, the CDR3 reads TGTGCCAGTTGGAGAGGGGACAGGGTGAACACTGAAGCTTTCTTT.

This clone was recorded once. The chain recombines TRBV5-1 with TRBJ2-3, with 7 nucleotides matching TRBD2. The CDR3 extends over 14 amino acids. Trimming removed 5 bases from V and 2 bases from J; junction bases left unmatched: 5. The V gene's germline CDR1 is SGHRS and CDR2 YFSETQ. CDR3 nucleotide sequence: TGCGCCAGCAGTGTTAGCGGGTACACAGATACGCAGTATTTT. The encoded protein is CASSVSGYTDTQYF.

The chain recombines TRBV6-5 with TRBJ2-5, with TRBD2 as a possible D gene (5 bases). Per germline, CDR1 MNHEY and CDR2 SVGAGI. The ends were cut back, 8 bases at V and 1 base at J, with 14 bases in the middle. The CDR3 sequence is 14 residues long. The CDR3 loop reads CASGERTAQETQYF. CDR3 nucleotides: TGTGCCAGCGGGGAGAGGACGGCCCAAGAGACCCAGTACTTC.

The chain links TRBV6-6 to TRBJ2-2; D unclear. CDR3 length equals 12 residues. V gave up 5 bases and J gave up 7 bases, with 8 bases separating them. Germline values: CDR1 MNHNY, CDR2 SVGAGI (reference sequence). The CDR3 DNA reads TGTGCCAGCAGTCCCCCCCACGGGGAGCTGTTTTTT. Translating gives CASSPPHGELFF.

In nucleotides, the CDR3 is TGTGCCAGCAGTCCCGCGGGACTAGCGGGGCAAGAGACCCAGTACTTC. Translating gives CASSPAGLAGQETQYF. The chain has TRBV28 and TRBJ2-5, with 13 bases that match TRBD2. The CDR3 is made up of 16 amino acids. Per germline, CDR1 MDHEN and CDR2 SYDVKM. Trimming at V came to 5 bases and at J to 2 bases, leaving 5 bases not matched to a gene.

This chain connects TRBV19 to TRBJ2-2, with D perhaps matching TRBD2 (5 bases). V lost 5 bases, J lost 4 bases, and 11 bases lay in between. This CDR3 contains 14 residues. CDR1 and CDR2 (germline): LNHDA, SQIVND (reference sequence). The CDR3 here is CASSEEGSTGELFF. CDR3 coding DNA: TGTGCCAGTAGTGAGGAAGGGAGCACCGGGGAGCTGTTTTTT.

This chain joins TRBV5-1 and TRBJ1-1; D gene ambiguous. The CDR3 is 14 amino acids. Trimming shortened V by 2 bases and J by 1 base, and 9 bases separated the two germline ends. CDR1 is SGHRS, CDR2 YFSETQ, per germline. The CDR3 DNA reads as TGCGCCAGCAGCTTCGATGGCGGGAACACTGAAGCTTTCTTT. Encoded protein: CASSFDGGNTEAFF.

The chain links TRBV2 to TRBJ1-2; D is uncertain. The CDR3 contains 13 residues. The germline V gene encodes CDR1 SNHLY and CDR2 FYNNEI. V shed 10 bases and J shed 7 bases, with 19 bases lying between them. CDR3 nucleotide sequence: TGTGCCACCAACACCCGCCAGTTGGCTGGCTACACCTTC. It codes for CATNTRQLAGYTF.

The chain combines TRBV6-1 with TRBJ1-5, with unresolved D. The germline gives CDR1 MNHNS, CDR2 SASEGT. The CDR3 covers 14 residues. V lost 0 bases to trimming and J lost 7 bases, with 10 bases between them. The CDR3, as DNA: TGTGCCAGCAGTGAAGCTGGGGAGTACCAGCCCCAGCATTTT. This sequence encodes CASSEAGEYQPQHF.

The genes are TRBV2 and TRBJ1-2, with 7 nucleotides matching TRBD1. The CDR3 is made up of 13 amino acids. Germline V gene sequence: CDR1 SNHLY, CDR2 FYNNEI. The V gene end was trimmed by 6 bases and the J gene end by 3 bases; junction bases not matched to a gene: 4. The CDR3 here is CASRADRDYGYTF. The CDR3 DNA is TGTGCCAGCAGGGCCGACAGGGACTATGGCTACACCTTC. Using reference TRBV2 and TRBJ1-2 for the parts outside the CDR3, the full variable domain is EPEVTQTPSHQVTQMGQEVILRCVPISNHLYFYWYRQILGQKVEFLVSFYNNEISEKSEIFDDQFSVERPDGSNFTLKIRSTKLEDSAMYFCASRADRDYGYTFGSGTRLTVV.

This chain joins TRBV29-1 and TRBJ2-2; 7 bases agree with TRBD2. Germline V gives CDR1 SQVTM, CDR2 ANQGSEA. This CDR3 spans 13 amino acids. The V segment lost 7 bases and the J segment 1 base; nucleotides outside the gene matches: 3. DNA of the CDR3: TGCAGCGGCGGGGGTTGGAACACCGGGGAGCTGTTTTTT. Translated: CSGGGWNTGELFF.

The V and J genes are TRBV5-4 and TRBJ2-1, with TRBD2 matching over 14 bases. This CDR3 has 17 residues. J lost 8 bases, V lost 0 bases, and 7 bases had no gene match. Per germline, CDR1 SGHNT and CDR2 YYREEE (reference sequence). The CDR3 coding sequence is TGTGCCAGCAGCTTGGGACCGGGACTAGCGGGAGTACATGAGCAGTTCTTC. This gives the protein CASSLGPGLAGVHEQFF.

The V gene is TRBV28, the J gene TRBJ2-7; weak D call: TRBD1 (5 bases). V was cut by 2 bases and J by 0 bases, with 11 bases left in between. The CDR3 is made up of 15 amino acids. CDR1 and CDR2 (germline): MDHEN, SYDVKM. The CDR3 DNA follows: TGTGCCAGCAGTTTACCGACAGTTACCTCCTACGAGCAGTACTTC. Its translation is CASSLPTVTSYEQYF.

The genes are TRBV30 and TRBJ2-1; TRBD2 matches 8 bases. V shed 8 bases, J shed 2 bases, and the junction held 5 bases outside the gene matches. The CDR3 spans 13 residues. Germline V gives CDR1 GTSNPN, CDR2 SVGIG (reference sequence). DNA of the CDR3: TGTGCCAGTACTAGCGGAACCTACAATGAGCAGTTCTTC. Translating gives CASTSGTYNEQFF. The full variable domain, its missing parts supplied by reference TRBV30 and TRBJ2-1, is SQTIHQWPATLVQPVGSPLSLECTVEGTSNPNLYWYRQAAGRGLQLLFYSVGIGQISSEVPQNLSASRPQDRQFILSSKKLLLSDSGFYLCASTSGTYNEQFFGPGTRLTVL.

CDR3 protein: CASSLGPPLHSPLHF. As DNA, the CDR3 is TGTGCCAGCAGTCTTGGCCCACCTCTCCATTCACCCCTCCACTTT. This rearrangement joins TRBV7-9 to TRBJ1-6; D not resolved. V was shortened by 6 bases and J by 8 bases, with 17 bases between the two germline ends. The CDR3 runs to 15 residues. Germline V gene lookup returns CDR1 SEHNR and CDR2 FQNEAQ (reference sequence).

The rearrangement uses TRBV5-4 and TRBJ2-5, with unresolved D. Trimming removed 0 bases at V and 5 bases at J, with 11 bases between. Germline V lookup: CDR1 SGHNT, CDR2 YYREEE (reference sequence). The CDR3 length is 14 residues. The CDR3 region is CASSLAGSLETQYF. Written as DNA, the CDR3 is TGTGCCAGCAGCTTGGCTGGTAGTCTGGAGACCCAGTACTTC.